This T cell receptor beta chain comes out of a study of spatial heterogeneity in lung cancer. Sample time point: blood at routine non-recurrence follow-up after resection. From tumor, nontumor lung or frozen PBMC, whole RNA was taken unsorted for sequencing. TCR cDNA molecules each had a unique molecular identifier. TCRdb recomputed calls from the 5' RACE reads with MiXCR, one row per CDR3 protein. The sample records some 110,000 distinct CDR3 sequences, 12% being singletons. Per the germline V gene, CDR1 is SQVTM and CDR2 is ANQGSEA. The CDR3 is 14 residues long. Germline trimming cut 7 bases from V and 1 base from J; bases unmatched to any gene: 8. This clonotype was detected a few times.

This TCR came from a male donor with early-stage non-small cell lung cancer. The chain is built from TRBV29-1 and TRBJ1-1; 8 positions match TRBD1. Material: PBMCs, obtained at follow-up. The CDR3 bases are TGCAGCGGGAGCAGGGGGCAATGGAACACTGAAGCTTTCTTT. Its protein is CSGSRGQWNTEAFF.